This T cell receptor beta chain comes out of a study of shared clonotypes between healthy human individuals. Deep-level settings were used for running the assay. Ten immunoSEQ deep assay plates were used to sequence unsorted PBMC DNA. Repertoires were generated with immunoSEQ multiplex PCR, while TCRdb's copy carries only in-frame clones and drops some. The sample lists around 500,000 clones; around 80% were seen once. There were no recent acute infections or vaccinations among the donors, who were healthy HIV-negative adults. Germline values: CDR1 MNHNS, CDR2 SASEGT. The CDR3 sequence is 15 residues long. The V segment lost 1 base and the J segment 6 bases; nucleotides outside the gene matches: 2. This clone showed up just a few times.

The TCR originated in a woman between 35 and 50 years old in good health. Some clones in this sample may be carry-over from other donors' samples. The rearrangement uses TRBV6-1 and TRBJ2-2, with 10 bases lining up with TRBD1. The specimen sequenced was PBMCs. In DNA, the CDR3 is TGTGCCAGCAGTGAAGGGGACAGGGGCCCCGGGGAGCTGTTTTTT. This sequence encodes CASSEGDRGPGELFF.